The source of this T cell receptor beta chain is a study of blood T cell repertoires in COVID-19. Study at large: The samples span acute and convalescent COVID-19 from the United States, Italy and Spain.

CDR1 LGHDT and CDR2 YNNKEL come from the germline V gene (reference sequence). This CDR3 comprises 14 residues. Data came from immunoSEQ multiplex PCR; TCRdb stores just in-frame clones and leaves some out. The table records around 93,000 clones, approximately 87% of them present only once. Remarks on this clone: Its ends do not fully match the called genes, so a read error is possible.

The rearrangement joins TRBV3-1 (or the pseudogene TRBV3-2) to TRBJ2-1; D may be TRBD1 (5 bases). The sequenced sample was peripheral blood. The sequence was collected from a human donor in a cohort sampled during active COVID-19. In nucleotides, the CDR3 is TGTGCCAACAGCCAAGGACAAAATTACAATGAGCAGTTCTTC. Its translation is CANSQGQNYNEQFF.